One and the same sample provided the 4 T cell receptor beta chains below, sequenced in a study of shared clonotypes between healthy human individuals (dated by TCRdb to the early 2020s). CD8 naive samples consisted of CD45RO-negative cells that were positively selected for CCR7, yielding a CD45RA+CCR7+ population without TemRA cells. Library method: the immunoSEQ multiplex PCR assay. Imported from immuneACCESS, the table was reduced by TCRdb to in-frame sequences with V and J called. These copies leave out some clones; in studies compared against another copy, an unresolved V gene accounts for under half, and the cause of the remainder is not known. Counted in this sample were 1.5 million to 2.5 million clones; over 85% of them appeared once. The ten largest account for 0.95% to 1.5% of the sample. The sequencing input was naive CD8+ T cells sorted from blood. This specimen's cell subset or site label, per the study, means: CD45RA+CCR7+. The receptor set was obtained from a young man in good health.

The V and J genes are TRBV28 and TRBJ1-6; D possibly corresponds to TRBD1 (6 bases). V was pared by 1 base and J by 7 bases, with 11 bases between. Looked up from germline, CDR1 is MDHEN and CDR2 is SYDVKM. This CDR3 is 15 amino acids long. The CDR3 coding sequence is TGTGCCAGCAGTTTATTAAACAGGGACAATTCACCCCTCCACTTT. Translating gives CASSLLNRDNSPLHF.

The CDR3 region has the DNA TGTGCCAGCAGTTATATGAGCGGGACCCCCTACAATGAGCAGTTCTTC. It specifies CASSYMSGTPYNEQFF. The chain links TRBV27 to TRBJ2-1; 7 bases fit TRBD2. V was clipped by 4 bases and J by 2 bases; unmatched bases: 8. The germline gives CDR1 MNHEY, CDR2 SMNVEV (reference sequence). This CDR3 spans 16 amino acids.

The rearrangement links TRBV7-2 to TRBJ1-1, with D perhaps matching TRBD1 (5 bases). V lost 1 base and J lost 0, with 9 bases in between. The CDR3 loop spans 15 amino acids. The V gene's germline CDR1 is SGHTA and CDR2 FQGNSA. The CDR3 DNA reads TGTGCCAGCAGCTTAGACAGGTGGATGAACACTGAAGCTTTCTTT. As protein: CASSLDRWMNTEAFF.

The CDR3 nucleotides read TGCGCCAGCAGCCCTCGGGGCGACTATGGCTACACCTTC. Protein: CASSPRGDYGYTF. This rearrangement joins TRBV4-1 to TRBJ1-2; D is possibly TRBD1 (5 bases). Trimming stripped 4 bases from V and 3 bases from J, with 9 bases between. The length of the CDR3 is 13 residues. Germline values: CDR1 MGHRA, CDR2 YSYEKL.